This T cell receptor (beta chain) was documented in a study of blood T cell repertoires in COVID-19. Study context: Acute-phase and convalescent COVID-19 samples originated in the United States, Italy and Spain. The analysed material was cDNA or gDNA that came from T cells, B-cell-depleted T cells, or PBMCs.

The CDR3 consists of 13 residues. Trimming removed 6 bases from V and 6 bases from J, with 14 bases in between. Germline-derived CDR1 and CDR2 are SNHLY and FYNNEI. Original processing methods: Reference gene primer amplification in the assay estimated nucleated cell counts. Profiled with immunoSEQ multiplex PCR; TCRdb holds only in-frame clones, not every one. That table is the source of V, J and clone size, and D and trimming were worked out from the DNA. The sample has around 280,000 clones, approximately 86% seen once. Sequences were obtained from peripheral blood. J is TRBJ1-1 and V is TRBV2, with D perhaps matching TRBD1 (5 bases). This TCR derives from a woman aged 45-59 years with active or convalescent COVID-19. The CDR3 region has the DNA TGTGCCAGCAGATCGGCAGGGATCGCTGAAGCTTTCTTT. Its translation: CASRSAGIAEAFF. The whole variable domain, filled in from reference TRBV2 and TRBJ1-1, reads EPEVTQTPSHQVTQMGQEVILRCVPISNHLYFYWYRQILGQKVEFLVSFYNNEISEKSEIFDDQFSVERPDGSNFTLKIRSTKLEDSAMYFCASRSAGIAEAFFGQGTRLTVV.